This T cell receptor beta chain was identified during a study of human T cells and chemical hapten exposure. Study background: A roughly 2 cm by roughly 2 cm inner upper arm patch received 2% DPC for sensitization. Study findings and constraints: PT1 expanded TCR counts and patch test score were linked, and their correlation was positive. In comparison with controls, expanded TCRs gave rise to a significantly larger number of large CDR3 similarity clusters.

As for time point: patch test 3, about 24 weeks after DPC sensitization. The treatment was: therapeutic diphenylcyclopropenone sensitization with weekly scalp DPC. This clonotype was seen at least ten times. Its cognate antigen is unknown. Authors' processing steps: There were a median of around 97,000 TCRs per sample, with a range from about 23,224 to 690,600. TCRdb recomputed calls from the RACE reads with MiXCR, one row per CDR3 protein. The V and J calls were not made by the authors but by TCRdb's processing. This sample has under 75,000 distinct CDR3 sequences, with 11% found just once. This receptor was taken from a woman aged 50 to 60 with alopecia areata. Some clones in this sample may be carry-over from other donors' samples. Sequencing was performed on whole blood, taken in connection with sensitization to the hapten diphenylcyclopropenone (DPC).

CDR3 residues: CAGGGTSDTQYF. The DNA of the CDR3 is TGTGCCGGTGGCGGGACCTCAGATACGCAGTATTTT. V is TRBV7-2 and J is TRBJ2-3; TRBD2 is a possible D gene (6 bases). V was cut by 11 bases and J by 4 bases, with 13 bases left in between. Germline CDR1 reads SGHTA; CDR2 reads FQGNSA. This CDR3 has 12 residues.